The T cell receptor (beta chain) described here comes from a study of T cell repertoires in cytomegalovirus infection. Study at large: Indications of both CMV infection and matching HLA type were provided by public TCR beta signatures.

Details on this clonotype: Its antigen is still unknown.

TCRdb processed the reads anew with MiXCR; each CDR3 protein has one entry. The table shows around 740,000 distinct CDR3 sequences, with 35% occurring only once. Findings of the study overall: Carriers of CMV and the relevant HLA type were discriminated by public TCR beta frequency. HLA-C-restricted TCR beta clonotypes specific for CMV led the ex vivo response.

The origin of this receptor is a human donor in good health (CMV status not recorded). Some clones in this sample may be carry-over from other donors' samples. Sequenced sample: PBMCs.

In nucleotides, the CDR3 is TGTGCCATCAGTGCGCGGGACAGGGCCGCAGATACGCAGTATTTT. Protein: CAISARDRAADTQYF. This chain joins TRBV10-3 and TRBJ2-3; 9 bases line up with TRBD1. CDR3 size: 15 residues. Germline V lookup: CDR1 ENHRY, CDR2 SYGVKD. Unmatched junction bases numbered 6, after V lost 4 bases and J lost 4 bases.